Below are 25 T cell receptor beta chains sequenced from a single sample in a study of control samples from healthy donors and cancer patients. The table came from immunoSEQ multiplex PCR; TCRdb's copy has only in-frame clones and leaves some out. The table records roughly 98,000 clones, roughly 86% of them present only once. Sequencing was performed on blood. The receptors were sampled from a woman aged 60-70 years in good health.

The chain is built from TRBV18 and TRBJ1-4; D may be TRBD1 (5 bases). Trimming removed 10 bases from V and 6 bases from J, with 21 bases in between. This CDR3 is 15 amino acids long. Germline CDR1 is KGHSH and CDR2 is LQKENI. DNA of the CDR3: TGTGCCACCATCTTCTTCGGGGGGGACGATGAAAAACTGTTTTTT. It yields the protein CATIFFGGDDEKLFF.

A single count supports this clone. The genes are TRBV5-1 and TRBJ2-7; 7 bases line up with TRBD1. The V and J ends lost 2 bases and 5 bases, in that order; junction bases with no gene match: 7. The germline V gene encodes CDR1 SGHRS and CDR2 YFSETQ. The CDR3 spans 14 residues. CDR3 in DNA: TGCGCCAGCAGCTTTCCCACAGGGGAGAACGAGCAGTACTTC. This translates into CASSFPTGENEQYF.

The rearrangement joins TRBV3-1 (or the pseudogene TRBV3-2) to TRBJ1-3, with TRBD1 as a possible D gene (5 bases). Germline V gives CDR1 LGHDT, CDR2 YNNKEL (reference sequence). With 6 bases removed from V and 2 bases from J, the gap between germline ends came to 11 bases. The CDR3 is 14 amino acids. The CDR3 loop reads CASSLGGTGNTIYF. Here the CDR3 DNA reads TGTGCCAGCAGTCTTGGGGGGACTGGAAACACCATATATTTT.

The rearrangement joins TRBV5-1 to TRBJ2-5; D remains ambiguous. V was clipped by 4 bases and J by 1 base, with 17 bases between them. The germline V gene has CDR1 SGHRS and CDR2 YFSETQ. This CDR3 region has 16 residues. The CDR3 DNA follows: TGCGCCAGCAGCCCGAACGTTGGCAGGACCCAAGAGACCCAGTACTTC. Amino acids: CASSPNVGRTQETQYF. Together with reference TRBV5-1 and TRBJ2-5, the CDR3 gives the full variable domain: KAGVTQTPRYLIKTRGQQVTLSCSPISGHRSVSWYQQTPGQGLQFLFEYFSETQRNKGNFPGRFSGRQFSNSRSEMNVSTLELGDSALYLCASSPNVGRTQETQYFGPGTRLLVL.

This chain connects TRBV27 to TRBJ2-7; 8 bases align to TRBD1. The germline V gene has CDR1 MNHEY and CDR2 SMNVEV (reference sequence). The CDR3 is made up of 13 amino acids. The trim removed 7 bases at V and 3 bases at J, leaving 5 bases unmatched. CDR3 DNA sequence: TGTGCCAGCAATCGACAGGGGCACTACGAGCAGTACTTC. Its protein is CASNRQGHYEQYF.

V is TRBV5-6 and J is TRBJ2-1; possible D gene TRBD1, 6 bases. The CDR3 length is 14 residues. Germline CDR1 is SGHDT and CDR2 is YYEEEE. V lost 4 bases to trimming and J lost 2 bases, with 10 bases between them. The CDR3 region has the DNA TGTGCCAGCAGCACTGGACAGACCTACAATGAGCAGTTCTTC. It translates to CASSTGQTYNEQFF.

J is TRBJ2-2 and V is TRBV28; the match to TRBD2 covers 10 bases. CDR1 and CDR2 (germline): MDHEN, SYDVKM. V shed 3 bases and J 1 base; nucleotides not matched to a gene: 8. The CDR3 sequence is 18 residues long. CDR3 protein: CASSLGLAGAGNTGELFF. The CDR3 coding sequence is TGTGCCAGCAGTTTGGGGCTAGCGGGAGCTGGGAACACCGGGGAGCTGTTTTTT. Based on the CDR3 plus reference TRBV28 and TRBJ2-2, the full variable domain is DVKVTQSSRYLVKRTGEKVFLECVQDMDHENMFWYRQDPGLGLRLIYFSYDVKMKEKGDIPEGYSVSREKKERFSLILESASTNQTSMYLCASSLGLAGAGNTGELFFGEGSRLTVL.

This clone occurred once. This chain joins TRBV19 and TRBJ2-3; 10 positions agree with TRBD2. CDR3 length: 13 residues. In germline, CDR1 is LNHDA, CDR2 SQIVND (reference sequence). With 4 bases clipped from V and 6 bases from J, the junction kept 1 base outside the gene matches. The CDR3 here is CASSTGLADTQYF. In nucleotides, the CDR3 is TGTGCCAGTAGTACGGGACTAGCGGATACGCAGTATTTT.

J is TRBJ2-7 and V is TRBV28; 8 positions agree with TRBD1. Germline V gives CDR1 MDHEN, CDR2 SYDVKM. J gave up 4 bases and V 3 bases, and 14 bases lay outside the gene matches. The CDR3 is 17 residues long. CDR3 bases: TGTGCCAGCAGTTTCCGCCGCCCCGGACAGGGAATATACGAGCAGTACTTC. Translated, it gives CASSFRRPGQGIYEQYF.

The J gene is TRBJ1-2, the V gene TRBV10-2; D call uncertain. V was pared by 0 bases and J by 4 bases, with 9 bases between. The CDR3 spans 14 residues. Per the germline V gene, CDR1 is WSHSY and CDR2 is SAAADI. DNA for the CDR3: TGCGCCAGCAGTGAGTCGACACCGACCTATGGCTACACCTTC. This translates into CASSESTPTYGYTF.

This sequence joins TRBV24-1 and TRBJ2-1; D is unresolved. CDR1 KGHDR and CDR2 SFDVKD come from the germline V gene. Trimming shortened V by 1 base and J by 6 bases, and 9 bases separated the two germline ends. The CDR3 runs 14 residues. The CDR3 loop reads CATSDFTALNEQFF. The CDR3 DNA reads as TGTGCCACCAGTGATTTTACCGCCCTCAATGAGCAGTTCTTC.

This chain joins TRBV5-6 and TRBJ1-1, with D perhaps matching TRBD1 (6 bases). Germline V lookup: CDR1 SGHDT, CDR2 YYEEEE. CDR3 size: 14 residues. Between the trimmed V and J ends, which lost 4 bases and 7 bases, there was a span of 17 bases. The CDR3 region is CASSVQGRRDEAFF. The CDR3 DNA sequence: TGTGCCAGCAGCGTCCAGGGGCGGCGTGATGAAGCTTTCTTT.

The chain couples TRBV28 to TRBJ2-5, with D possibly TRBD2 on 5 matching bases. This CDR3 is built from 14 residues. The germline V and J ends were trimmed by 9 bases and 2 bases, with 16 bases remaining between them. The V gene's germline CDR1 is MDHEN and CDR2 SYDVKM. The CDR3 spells CASLGRAAQETQYF. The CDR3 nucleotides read TGTGCCAGTTTAGGGCGGGCTGCACAAGAGACCCAGTACTTC.

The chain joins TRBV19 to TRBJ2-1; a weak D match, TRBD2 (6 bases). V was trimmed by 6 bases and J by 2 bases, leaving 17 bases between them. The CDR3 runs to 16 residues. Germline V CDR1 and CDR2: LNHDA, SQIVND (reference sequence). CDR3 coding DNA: TGTGCCAGTAGCAAAACTCCCGGGAGAGCCTACAATGAGCAGTTCTTC. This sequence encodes CASSKTPGRAYNEQFF.

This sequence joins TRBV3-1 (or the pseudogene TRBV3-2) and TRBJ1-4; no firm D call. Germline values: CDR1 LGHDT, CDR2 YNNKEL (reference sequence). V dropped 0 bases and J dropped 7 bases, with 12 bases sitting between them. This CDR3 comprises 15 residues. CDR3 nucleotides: TGTGCCAGCAGCCAAGAGCCCGGAGGTGGTGAAAAACTGTTTTTT. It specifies CASSQEPGGGEKLFF.

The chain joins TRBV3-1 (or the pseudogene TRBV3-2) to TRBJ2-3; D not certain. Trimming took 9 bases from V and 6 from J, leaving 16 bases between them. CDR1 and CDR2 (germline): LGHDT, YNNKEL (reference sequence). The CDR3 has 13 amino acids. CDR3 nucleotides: TGTGCCAGTAAGATGACCACCCGGGATACGCAGTATTTT. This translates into CASKMTTRDTQYF.

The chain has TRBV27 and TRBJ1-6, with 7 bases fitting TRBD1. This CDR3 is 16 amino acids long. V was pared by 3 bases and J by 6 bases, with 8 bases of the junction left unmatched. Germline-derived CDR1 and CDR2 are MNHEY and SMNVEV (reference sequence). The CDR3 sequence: CASSLTGRLSNSPLHF. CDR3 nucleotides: TGTGCCAGCAGTTTGACAGGGAGGCTAAGTAATTCACCCCTCCACTTT.

The CDR3 protein is CASSLAGGMSTDTQYF. The CDR3 DNA follows: TGTGCCAGCAGCTTGGCCGGGGGGATGAGCACAGATACGCAGTATTTT. V and J are TRBV5-4 and TRBJ2-3, with 7 positions matching TRBD2. After removal of 0 bases from V and 0 bases from J, the junction contained 4 bases not matched to a gene. Germline V gives CDR1 SGHNT, CDR2 YYREEE (reference sequence). The CDR3 consists of 16 residues.

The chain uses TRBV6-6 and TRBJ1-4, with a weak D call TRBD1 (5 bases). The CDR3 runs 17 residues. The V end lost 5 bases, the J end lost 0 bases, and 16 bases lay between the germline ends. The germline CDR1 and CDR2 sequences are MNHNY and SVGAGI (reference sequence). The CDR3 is CASSPGAYYTTNEKLFF. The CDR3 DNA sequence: TGTGCCAGCAGTCCTGGGGCCTATTACACAACTAATGAAAAACTGTTTTTT.

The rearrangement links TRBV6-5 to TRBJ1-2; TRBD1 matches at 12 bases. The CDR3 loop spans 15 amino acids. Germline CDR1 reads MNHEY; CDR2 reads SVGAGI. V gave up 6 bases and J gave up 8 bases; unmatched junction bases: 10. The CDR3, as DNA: TGTGCCAGCAGGGGACAGGGGGCGCTTCAGAACGGCTACACCTTC. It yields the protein CASRGQGALQNGYTF.

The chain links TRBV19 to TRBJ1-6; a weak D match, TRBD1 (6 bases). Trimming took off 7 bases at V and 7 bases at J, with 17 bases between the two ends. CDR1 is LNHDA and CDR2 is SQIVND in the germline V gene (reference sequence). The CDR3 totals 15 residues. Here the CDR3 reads CASTRETGWNSPLHF. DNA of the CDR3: TGTGCCAGTACCAGAGAAACAGGGTGGAATTCACCCCTCCACTTT.

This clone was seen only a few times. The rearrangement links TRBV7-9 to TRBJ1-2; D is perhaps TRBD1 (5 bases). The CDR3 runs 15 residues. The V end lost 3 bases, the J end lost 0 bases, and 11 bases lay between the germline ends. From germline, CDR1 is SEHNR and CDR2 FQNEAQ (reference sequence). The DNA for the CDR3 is TGTGCCAGCAGCTTTACAGGAGGCTCTAACTATGGCTACACCTTC. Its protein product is CASSFTGGSNYGYTF.

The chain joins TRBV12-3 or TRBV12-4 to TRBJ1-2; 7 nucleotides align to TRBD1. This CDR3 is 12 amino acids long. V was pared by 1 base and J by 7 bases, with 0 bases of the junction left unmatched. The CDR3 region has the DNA TGTGCCAGCAGTTTAGACAGGGGTGGCTACACCTTC. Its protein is CASSLDRGGYTF.

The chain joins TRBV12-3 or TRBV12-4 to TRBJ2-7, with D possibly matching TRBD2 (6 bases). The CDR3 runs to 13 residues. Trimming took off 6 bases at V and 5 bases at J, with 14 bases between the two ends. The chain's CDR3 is CASRKVGGDEQYF. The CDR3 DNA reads TGTGCCAGCAGGAAGGTGGGCGGGGACGAGCAGTACTTC.

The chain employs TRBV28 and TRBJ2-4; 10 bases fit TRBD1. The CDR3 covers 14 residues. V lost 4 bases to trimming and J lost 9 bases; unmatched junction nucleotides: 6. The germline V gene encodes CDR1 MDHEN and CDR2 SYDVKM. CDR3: CASSSGQGSSIQYF. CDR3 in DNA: TGTGCCAGCAGTTCGGGACAGGGGAGTAGCATTCAGTACTTC.